This T cell receptor beta chain came from a study of cytomegalovirus exposure and HLA in healthy donors. Primers for the PCR totalled 60 Vbeta and 13 Jbeta. TCRdb's copy holds only in-frame clones and misses some; the assay was immunoSEQ multiplex PCR. The sample lists about 210,000 clones, around 83% seen once, with 0.2% to 0.25% in the top ten. This clone has only one observation. Germline V gene data show CDR1 as LNHNV and CDR2 as YYDKDF (reference sequence). Losses at the gene ends were 1 base for V and 2 bases for J; bases not matched to a gene: 5. This CDR3 is 16 amino acids long. The source is a girl aged 2-15 years in good health and CMV-seronegative. Input material: PBMCs. V and J are TRBV15 and TRBJ2-7; 10 nucleotides match TRBD1. In DNA, the CDR3 is TGTGCCACCAGCAGAGCTACCGGGACAGGGGCCTACGAGCAGTACTTC. It specifies CATSRATGTGAYEQYF.